This paragraph covers one T cell receptor (beta chain) sequence. The sample belongs to a study of CD8+ T cells in alopecia areata. Germline CDR1 reads GTSNPN; CDR2 reads SVGIG (reference sequence). Trimming shortened V by 0 bases and J by 1 base, and 12 bases separated the two germline ends. This CDR3 has 15 amino acids. It was cDNA, reverse transcribed from extracted RNA, that served as the sequencing template. Produced via immunoSEQ multiplex PCR; TCRdb's table is partial and in-frame only. The profile shows 210,000 or so clones, approximately 65% of them singletons. The treatment was: oral pan-JAK inhibitor, 5-10 mg twice daily.

Sequencing was performed on CD4+ T cells sorted from blood, taken at week 44, from a patient treated with tofacitinib. The TCR sequence derives from a human donor with alopecia areata. V gene TRBV30 combines with J gene TRBJ1-1; weak D call: TRBD1 (6 bases). CDR3 nucleotide sequence: TGTGCCTGGAGTGTACTCGACAGGCAGAACACTGAAGCTTTCTTT. Protein product: CAWSVLDRQNTEAFF.